One T cell receptor (beta chain) is described in this entry. The antigen is undetermined. Trimming shortened V by 5 bases and J by 4 bases, and 23 bases separated the two germline ends. CDR3 length: 17 residues. Germline V gene sequence: CDR1 MNHEY, CDR2 SMNVEV (reference sequence). These data originate in a study of cytomegalovirus exposure and HLA in healthy donors. Using immunoSEQ multiplex PCR, the repertoire was profiled, and TCRdb retains in-frame clones only, with some absent. The sample lists 250,000 to 300,000 clones, 65% to 90% occurring once. The donors were part of the roughly 110-subject validation cohort, which stood apart from the 666-subject first cohort. Points from the study as a whole: While the bulk of TCR sequences proved rare, some public TCRs turned up in many donors.

This clonotype originated in a woman under 30 in good health and CMV-seronegative. Specimen: PBMCs. V usage is TRBV27 and J usage is TRBJ1-2, with D perhaps matching TRBD1 (6 bases). The CDR3 DNA reads as TGTGCCAGCAGTCCACACCTCAGGGGTGAGGGTGGCTATGGCTACACCTTC. Protein: CASSPHLRGEGGYGYTF.